This TCR beta chain derives from a study of blood T cell repertoires in COVID-19. Study context: In each case, the material was cDNA or gDNA derived from T cells, B-cell-depleted T cells, or PBMCs.

Authors' methods: By means of reference gene primer amplification, nucleated cell counts were estimated. Generated by immunoSEQ multiplex PCR, the TCRdb table keeps only in-frame clones and is missing some. That table is the source of V, J and clone size, and D and trimming were worked out from the DNA. In the table there are roughly 280,000 clones, roughly nine tenths of which are singletons. CDR1 GTSNPN and CDR2 SVGIG come from the germline V gene (reference sequence). The CDR3 length is 15 residues. Trimming cost V 3 bases and J 1 base; bases outside gene matches: 7. The source material was peripheral blood. The TCR comes from a man aged 18 to 29 with active or convalescent COVID-19. The chain uses TRBV30 and TRBJ1-2, with 8 bases identical to TRBD1. The CDR3 DNA follows: TGTGCCTGGAGCCGGGACAGGTACCTTAACTATGGCTACACCTTC. Residues: CAWSRDRYLNYGYTF.